The 23 T cell receptor beta chains below all came from one sample that was sequenced in a study of T cell responses to AZD1222 COVID-19 vaccine. The repertoire was sequenced with immunoSEQ multiplex PCR; TCRdb's copy has only in-frame clones and lacks some. Of about 130,000 clones listed, 85% to 95% are singletons. Sequencing used peripheral blood, obtained on day 0 of AZD1222 vaccination. The receptors stem from an adult in good health.

The chain employs TRBV19 and TRBJ2-1, with a weak D call TRBD2 (6 bases). CDR3 length: 15 residues. The germline CDR1 and CDR2 sequences are LNHDA and SQIVND (reference sequence). V dropped 2 bases and J dropped 6 bases, with 14 bases sitting between them. The chain's CDR3 is CASSILRSRGNEQFF. CDR3 nucleotides: TGTGCCAGTAGTATACTGAGGTCGCGGGGCAATGAGCAGTTCTTC.

The chain combines TRBV19 with TRBJ2-7; D gene ambiguous. Germline CDR1 and CDR2: LNHDA and SQIVND (reference sequence). The CDR3 sequence is 13 residues long. V lost 5 bases to trimming and J lost 5 bases, with 13 bases between them. CDR3 sequence: CASSSGDANEQYF. The CDR3 nucleotides read TGTGCCAGTAGTTCTGGGGATGCGAACGAGCAGTACTTC.

This clone was picked up a small number of times. Other DNA sequences in the sample encode the same CDR3. The rearrangement links TRBV9 to TRBJ1-1; no reliable D call. Trimming stripped 4 bases from V and 11 bases from J, with 27 bases between. This CDR3 has 16 amino acids. From germline, CDR1 is SGDLS and CDR2 YYNGEE. The chain's CDR3 is CASSPVSAPYEEAAFF. For the CDR3, the DNA is TGTGCCAGCAGCCCCGTGTCAGCACCGTACGAGGAAGCGGCTTTCTTT.

V gene TRBV7-3 combines with J gene TRBJ2-1; D may be TRBD1 or TRBD2 (5 bases each). This CDR3 comprises 16 residues. CDR1 SGHTA and CDR2 FQGTGA come from the germline V gene. V lost 5 bases and J lost 1, with 15 bases in between. The CDR3 region is CASSAPGLPSYNEQFF. CDR3 sequence (DNA): TGTGCCAGCAGCGCGCCGGGGCTTCCTTCCTACAATGAGCAGTTCTTC.

The chain employs TRBV7-8 and TRBJ1-1; D is unclear. V lost 5 bases, J lost 5 bases, and 15 bases lay in between. The CDR3 consists of 14 residues. Germline assignment: CDR1 SGHVS and CDR2 FQNEAQ. CDR3 amino acids: CASSPPTSGTEAFF. The CDR3 bases are TGTGCCAGCAGCCCTCCGACATCGGGGACTGAAGCTTTCTTT.

The rearrangement uses TRBV19 and TRBJ2-1; TRBD2 might be the D (5 bases). CDR3 size: 15 residues. Trimming removed 2 bases from V and 2 bases from J, with 10 bases in between. Germline loops: CDR1 LNHDA, CDR2 SQIVND (reference sequence). The CDR3, as DNA: TGTGCCAGTAGTATAACTAGTTACCCCTACAATGAGCAGTTCTTC. It codes for CASSITSYPYNEQFF. The full variable domain, rest sourced from reference TRBV19 and TRBJ2-1, is DGGITQSPKYLFRKEGQNVTLSCEQNLNHDAMYWYRQDPGQGLRLIYYSQIVNDFQKGDIAEGYSVSREKKESFPLTVTSAQKNPTAFYLCASSITSYPYNEQFFGPGTRLTVL.

This chain joins TRBV28 and TRBJ2-7; a possible D gene is TRBD2 (6 bases). This CDR3 contains 13 residues. Deletions cut 3 bases from V and 2 bases from J, with 8 bases between. Germline V lookup: CDR1 MDHEN, CDR2 SYDVKM. The chain's CDR3 is CASSFGSTYEQYF. CDR3 DNA sequence: TGTGCCAGCAGTTTCGGGAGTACCTACGAGCAGTACTTC.

This clone was seen more than once but under ten times. The gene calls are TRBV19 and TRBJ1-2, with D possibly matching TRBD1 (5 bases). V shed 3 bases and J shed 8 bases, with 13 bases lying between them. From germline, CDR1 is LNHDA and CDR2 SQIVND (reference sequence). This CDR3 is 13 amino acids long. The CDR3 protein is CASSILDYRGYTF. In nucleotides, the CDR3 is TGTGCCAGTAGTATCCTAGACTACAGGGGCTACACCTTC.

The chain employs TRBV3-1 (or the pseudogene TRBV3-2) and TRBJ2-5, with 10 positions matching TRBD2. The CDR3 contains 17 residues. Germline lookup yields CDR1 LGHDT and CDR2 YNNKEL (reference sequence). Germline trimming cut 0 bases from V and 5 bases from J; bases unmatched to any gene: 9. CDR3 protein: CASSQDLLAGPPETQYF. CDR3 DNA: TGTGCCAGCAGCCAAGATCTACTAGCGGGACCCCCGGAGACCCAGTACTTC.

This sequence joins TRBV11-3 and TRBJ2-5; D is uncertain. This CDR3 has 16 residues. Germline CDR1 reads SGHNT; CDR2 reads YENEEA. Trimming cost V 1 base and J 2 bases, with 14 bases left between them. DNA of the CDR3: TGTGCCAGCAGCTTAGGAATCGGCGCCGAGCAAGAGACCCAGTACTTC. This gives the protein CASSLGIGAEQETQYF. The entire variable domain, with the rest obtained from reference TRBV11-3 and TRBJ2-5, is as follows: EAGVVQSPRYKIIEKKQPVAFWCNPISGHNTLYWYLQNLGQGPELLIRYENEEAVDDSQLPKDRFSAERLKGVDSTLKIQPAELGDSAVYLCASSLGIGAEQETQYFGPGTRLLVL.

The genes are TRBV11-2 and TRBJ1-1; D may be TRBD1 (5 bases). V gave up 1 base and J gave up 4 bases, with 16 bases separating them. Germline V gives CDR1 SGHAT, CDR2 FQNNGV. This CDR3 is built from 16 residues. CDR3 nucleotide sequence: TGTGCCAGCAGCTTAGTTGCAGGGAGTCGGGGCACTGAAGCTTTCTTT. Its translation: CASSLVAGSRGTEAFF.

The chain links TRBV19 to TRBJ1-2; 8 bases agree with TRBD1. Germline-derived CDR1 and CDR2 are LNHDA and SQIVND (reference sequence). J was trimmed by 4 bases and V by 1 base; bases with no gene match: 5. This CDR3 region has 15 residues. The CDR3 DNA reads TGTGCCAGTAGTATAGGTGGACAGGGCTCCTATGGCTACACCTTC. This codes for CASSIGGQGSYGYTF.

The V call is TRBV2, the J call TRBJ1-1; D is ambiguous. There are 11 residues in the CDR3. Germline assignment: CDR1 SNHLY and CDR2 FYNNEI. V was clipped by 4 bases and J by 4 bases, with 4 bases between them. CDR3 loop: CASSGLTEAFF. The CDR3 coding sequence is TGTGCCAGCAGTGGACTCACTGAAGCTTTCTTT.

V is TRBV6-1 and J is TRBJ2-7; TRBD1 matches at 9 bases. The CDR3 sequence is 16 residues long. Germline CDR1 reads MNHNS; CDR2 reads SASEGT. V lost 4 bases and J lost 3; bases outside the gene matches: 10. The DNA of the CDR3 is TGTGCCAGCAGTGGGTCCGGGACAGGGAGGTTCTACGAGCAGTACTTC. It encodes CASSGSGTGRFYEQYF.

For this clone: This same CDR3 is encoded by further DNA sequences in the sample. V usage is TRBV7-3 and J usage is TRBJ2-1; D call uncertain. The germline V gene encodes CDR1 SGHTA and CDR2 FQGTGA. The CDR3 loop spans 16 amino acids. V was trimmed by 0 bases and J by 0 bases, leaving 9 bases between them. CDR3 bases: TGTGCCAGCAGCTTAACGTTAAGTGGCTCCTACAATGAGCAGTTCTTC. Protein: CASSLTLSGSYNEQFF.

The chain joins TRBV18 to TRBJ1-2, with a weak D call TRBD1 (5 bases). Trimming took off 4 bases at V and 6 bases at J, with 12 bases between the two ends. The CDR3 runs to 13 residues. The germline V gene encodes CDR1 KGHSH and CDR2 LQKENI. CDR3 nucleotide sequence: TGTGCCAGCTCACTTGAGGGGACCAATGGCTACACCTTC. Amino acids: CASSLEGTNGYTF.

The chain links TRBV5-4 to TRBJ2-2; D is possibly TRBD1 (6 bases). Trimming stripped 0 bases from V and 3 bases from J, with 18 bases between. Germline V gene sequence: CDR1 SGHNT, CDR2 YYREEE (reference sequence). The CDR3 contains 18 residues. The CDR3, as DNA: TGTGCCAGCAGCTTGGTTGAGTCGGGGACAACCTACACCGGGGAGCTGTTTTTT. Its translation: CASSLVESGTTYTGELFF. The whole variable domain, remainder taken from reference TRBV5-4 and TRBJ2-2, is ETGVTQSPTHLIKTRGQQVTLRCSSQSGHNTVSWYQQALGQGPQFIFQYYREEENGRGNFPPRFSGLQFPNYSSELNVNALELDDSALYLCASSLVESGTTYTGELFFGEGSRLTVL.

The V gene is TRBV24-1, the J gene TRBJ2-1; 12 nucleotides line up with TRBD2. This CDR3 has 18 residues. Germline lookup yields CDR1 KGHDR and CDR2 SFDVKD. Unmatched junction bases numbered 13, after V lost 3 bases and J lost 8 bases. The CDR3 DNA sequence: TGTGCCACCAGTGATCCAGGCTTTTCTAGCGGGGGGGCGGATGAGCAGTTCTTC. This encodes CATSDPGFSSGGADEQFF.

This chain links TRBV29-1 with TRBJ1-1; D is perhaps TRBD1 (5 bases). Germline V gives CDR1 SQVTM, CDR2 ANQGSEA. Trimming stripped 8 bases from V and 10 bases from J, with 14 bases between. The CDR3 is made up of 10 amino acids. The CDR3: CSTRGDGAFF. CDR3 nucleotides: TGCAGCACCCGGGGGGATGGAGCTTTCTTT. The full variable domain, completed using reference TRBV29-1 and TRBJ1-1, is SAVISQKPSRDICQRGTSLTIQCQVDSQVTMMFWYRQQPGQSLTLIATANQGSEATYESGFVIDKFPISRPNLTFSTLTVSNMSPEDSSIYLCSTRGDGAFFGQGTRLTVV.

The rearrangement joins TRBV10-3 to TRBJ1-2; D possibly corresponds to TRBD1 (6 bases). This CDR3 is built from 16 residues. CDR1 ENHRY and CDR2 SYGVKD come from the germline V gene. Trimming took off 5 bases at V and 2 bases at J, with 18 bases between the two ends. The CDR3 loop reads CAISKKTGRSNYGYTF. CDR3 bases: TGTGCCATCAGTAAAAAAACAGGGCGCAGCAACTATGGCTACACCTTC.

V is TRBV7-2 and J is TRBJ1-2; perhaps TRBD1 as D (6 bases). The germline V and J ends were trimmed by 1 base and 7 bases, with 19 bases remaining between them. CDR3 length equals 16 residues. Germline V gives CDR1 SGHTA, CDR2 FQGNSA. The CDR3 DNA sequence: TGTGCCAGCAGCTTAGTAAGCCGGGACACTGGTGGTGGCTACACCTTC. Translating it yields CASSLVSRDTGGGYTF.

The chain is built from TRBV4-1 and TRBJ1-5; D gene unclear. The CDR3 is 16 amino acids. V lost 1 base and J lost 3, with 13 bases in between. Germline lookup yields CDR1 MGHRA and CDR2 YSYEKL. The chain's CDR3 is CASSQAGSAINQPQHF. The DNA of the CDR3 is TGCGCCAGCAGCCAAGCGGGCAGCGCCATCAATCAGCCCCAGCATTTT.

J is TRBJ1-5 and V is TRBV6-5, with 10 bases that match TRBD1. This CDR3 comprises 15 residues. Looked up from germline, CDR1 is MNHEY and CDR2 is SVGAGI. Germline trimming cut 5 bases from V and 7 bases from J; bases unmatched to any gene: 8. The CDR3 here is CASSQRDRGTQPQHF. In DNA, the CDR3 is TGTGCCAGCAGTCAGCGGGACAGGGGTACGCAGCCCCAGCATTTT.